The 18 T cell receptor beta chains below come from one sample, sequenced in a study of blood T cell repertoires in COVID-19. Sequenced by immunoSEQ multiplex PCR; TCRdb stores in-frame clones only, minus some. Altogether more than 110,000 clones are present, nearly 80% being singletons, with the ten largest covering about 3.2%. The sequencing sample was made of PBMCs or T cells enriched from blood (not recorded which). The receptor set was obtained from a woman between 50 and 59 years old who had recovered from COVID-19.

The chain combines TRBV19 with TRBJ2-1, with D perhaps TRBD2 (5 bases). The germline CDR1 and CDR2 sequences are LNHDA and SQIVND (reference sequence). Trimming stripped 5 bases from V and 6 bases from J, with 11 bases between. This CDR3 is built from 13 residues. The DNA of the CDR3 is TGTGCCAGTAGTGCGGGTACTAGCAATGAGCAGTTCTTC. This sequence encodes CASSAGTSNEQFF. Using reference TRBV19 and TRBJ2-1 for the parts outside the CDR3, the full variable domain is DGGITQSPKYLFRKEGQNVTLSCEQNLNHDAMYWYRQDPGQGLRLIYYSQIVNDFQKGDIAEGYSVSREKKESFPLTVTSAQKNPTAFYLCASSAGTSNEQFFGPGTRLTVL.

This chain connects TRBV7-6 to TRBJ2-7, with a weak D call TRBD1 (5 bases). V dropped 5 bases and J dropped 3 bases, with 8 bases sitting between them. This CDR3 is 12 amino acids long. Per germline, CDR1 SGHVS and CDR2 FNYEAQ. The CDR3: CASSTDSYEQYF. The CDR3 DNA is TGTGCCAGCAGCACAGACAGCTACGAGCAGTACTTC.

The chain has TRBV13 and TRBJ1-2; TRBD1 matches at 7 bases. Germline assignment: CDR1 PRHDT and CDR2 FYEKMQ (reference sequence). Trimming took 2 bases from V and 8 from J; bases not matched to a gene: 5. The CDR3 has 13 residues. The CDR3 sequence is CASSLRQGGGYTF. The DNA for the CDR3 is TGTGCCAGCAGCTTAAGACAGGGCGGAGGCTACACCTTC.

This sequence joins TRBV5-1 and TRBJ2-7, with TRBD1 identical over 7 bases. Per germline, CDR1 SGHRS and CDR2 YFSETQ. This CDR3 has 15 residues. V trimming: 0 bases; J trimming: 3 bases; junction bases outside the gene matches: 6. Here the CDR3 DNA reads TGCGCCAGCAGCTTGGTTAGACAGGGCGACTACGAGCAGTACTTC. Translated, it gives CASSLVRQGDYEQYF.

The chain recombines TRBV6-1 with TRBJ2-1; a possible D gene is TRBD1 (5 bases). Trimming took off 3 bases at V and 5 bases at J, with 23 bases between the two ends. This CDR3 has 18 amino acids. CDR1 MNHNS and CDR2 SASEGT come from the germline V gene. CDR3 DNA: TGTGCCAGCAGTGACTTCCCCCCAGGGTGGAAAGGGAACAATGAGCAGTTCTTC. Translated: CASSDFPPGWKGNNEQFF.

The chain joins TRBV19 to TRBJ2-7; D may be TRBD2 (7 bases). The CDR3 totals 13 residues. The germline V and J ends were trimmed by 7 bases and 6 bases, with 16 bases remaining between them. CDR1 is LNHDA, CDR2 SQIVND, per germline (reference sequence). CDR3 amino acids: CASNPEGGREQYF. The CDR3 region has the DNA TGTGCCAGTAACCCCGAGGGGGGGCGCGAGCAGTACTTC.

This clone has only one observation. J is TRBJ2-1 and V is TRBV30; TRBD2 aligns across 10 bases. The CDR3 runs to 13 residues. CDR1 is GTSNPN, CDR2 SVGIG, per germline (reference sequence). The trim removed 1 base at V and 9 bases at J, leaving 3 bases unmatched. The chain's CDR3 is CAWSASGSSEQFF. The CDR3 nucleotides read TGTGCCTGGAGTGCTAGCGGGAGCTCTGAGCAGTTCTTC.

V usage is TRBV6-1 and J usage is TRBJ1-1; D remains unclear. The CDR3 contains 13 residues. Trimming cost V 3 bases and J 2 bases, with 7 bases left between them. The germline gives CDR1 MNHNS, CDR2 SASEGT. The CDR3 spells CASSDAVNTEAFF. The CDR3 nucleotides are TGTGCCAGCAGTGACGCGGTAAACACTGAAGCTTTCTTT.

The chain couples TRBV6-1 to TRBJ2-5, with 12 bases aligning to TRBD2. J gave up 6 bases and V 3 bases, and 11 bases lay outside the gene matches. This CDR3 has 17 amino acids. Germline values: CDR1 MNHNS, CDR2 SASEGT. The CDR3 region has the DNA TGTGCCAGCAGTGATGGAGCTAGCGGGAGGGCCTGGAAGACCCAGTACTTC. Translating gives CASSDGASGRAWKTQYF.

The gene calls are TRBV19 and TRBJ2-1; 7 bases line up with TRBD1. Germline CDR1 LNHDA, CDR2 SQIVND (reference sequence). This CDR3 contains 15 residues. V lost 4 bases to trimming and J lost 4 bases; unmatched junction nucleotides: 7. The CDR3 bases are TGTGCCAGTAGTAGCCCAGACAGGGCATACAATGAGCAGTTCTTC. It specifies CASSSPDRAYNEQFF. Full variable domain (remainder filled in from reference TRBV19 and TRBJ2-1): DGGITQSPKYLFRKEGQNVTLSCEQNLNHDAMYWYRQDPGQGLRLIYYSQIVNDFQKGDIAEGYSVSREKKESFPLTVTSAQKNPTAFYLCASSSPDRAYNEQFFGPGTRLTVL.

J is TRBJ2-3 and V is TRBV11-3; D possibly corresponds to TRBD2 (7 bases). V lost 5 bases, J lost 6 bases, and 15 bases lay in between. Germline V gene sequence: CDR1 SGHNT, CDR2 YENEEA. The CDR3 has 14 amino acids. The CDR3 bases are TGTGCCAGCAGCCCACGGGGGGCTTTGGATACGCAGTATTTT. This translates into CASSPRGALDTQYF.

The J gene is TRBJ2-7, the V gene TRBV7-2, with D uncertain. From germline, CDR1 is SGHTA and CDR2 FQGNSA. The CDR3 is 14 residues long. V dropped 5 bases and J dropped 0 bases, with 11 bases sitting between them. The CDR3 is CASSPRRSSYEQYF. The CDR3 region has the DNA TGTGCCAGCAGCCCGAGGAGAAGCTCCTACGAGCAGTACTTC.

V and J are TRBV2 and TRBJ1-5, with D hard to call. Germline CDR1 SNHLY, CDR2 FYNNEI. V was clipped by 8 bases and J by 6 bases, with 11 bases between them. CDR3 size: 12 residues. CDR3 DNA sequence: TGTGCCAGCTCTCCCAACATTCAGCCCCAGCATTTT. Amino acid sequence: CASSPNIQPQHF.

This chain uses TRBV5-5 with TRBJ1-1, with 8 bases aligning to TRBD1. After removal of 4 bases from V and 4 bases from J, the junction contained 18 bases not matched to a gene. Germline-derived CDR1 and CDR2 are SGHKS and YYEKEE (reference sequence). This CDR3 spans 18 amino acids. CDR3: CASSVRTGYSRDSTEAFF. CDR3 nucleotide sequence: TGTGCCAGCAGCGTCCGGACAGGGTATTCCAGGGATAGCACTGAAGCTTTCTTT.

In DNA form, the CDR3 reads TGTGCCAGCAGTTCTCCCGGGACAGGGTTCTATGGCTACACCTTC. Its protein product is CASSSPGTGFYGYTF. The gene calls are TRBV6-6 and TRBJ1-2; TRBD1 agrees at 9 bases. V dropped 4 bases and J dropped 4; count of bases not matched to a gene: 7. The germline V gene has CDR1 MNHNY and CDR2 SVGAGI (reference sequence). The CDR3 is made up of 15 amino acids.

This chain uses TRBV4-1 with TRBJ1-5; the match to TRBD1 covers 7 bases. The CDR3 is 14 amino acids. Germline V gives CDR1 MGHRA, CDR2 YSYEKL. J gave up 2 bases and V 4 bases, and 2 bases lay outside the gene matches. Here the CDR3 reads CASSRGTGNQPQHF. DNA for the CDR3: TGCGCCAGCAGCCGCGGGACAGGCAATCAGCCCCAGCATTTT.

J is TRBJ2-2 and V is TRBV9; 8 bases are a match to TRBD1. The CDR3 is made up of 15 amino acids. The junction had 4 bases not matched to a gene; V was cut back by 3 bases and J by 3 bases. Germline V CDR1 and CDR2: SGDLS, YYNGEE. In nucleotides, the CDR3 is TGTGCCAGCAGCGCGCAGGGGGCGGACACCGGGGAGCTGTTTTTT. Translated, it gives CASSAQGADTGELFF.

This clone has a single count. The gene calls are TRBV7-8 and TRBJ2-7; weak D call: TRBD2 (7 bases). In germline, CDR1 is SGHVS, CDR2 FQNEAQ. The CDR3 spans 15 residues. V lost 5 bases and J 2 bases, leaving 16 bases between the germline ends. Here the CDR3 DNA reads TGTGCCAGCAGCCCCTCCGGGGGGCTCACCTACGAGCAGTACTTC. Its translation is CASSPSGGLTYEQYF.